This TCR beta chain was found in a study of blood T cell repertoires in COVID-19. This CDR3 is built from 17 residues. After removal of 0 bases from V and 6 bases from J, the junction contained 13 bases not matched to a gene. Germline V CDR1 and CDR2: SGHDT, YYEEEE. Data came from immunoSEQ multiplex PCR; TCRdb stores just in-frame clones and leaves some out. This table has around 130,000 clones, about four fifths appearing once. The TCR originated in a woman in her sixties or seventies with acute or convalescent COVID-19. The sample taken for sequencing was peripheral blood. The V call is TRBV5-6, the J call TRBJ1-1, with 8 bases fitting TRBD1. The CDR3 sequence is CASSLALGTGIQSEAFF. CDR3 bases: TGTGCCAGCAGCTTGGCCTTGGGGACAGGAATACAATCTGAAGCTTTCTTT.